The 28 T cell receptor beta chains presented below share a single source sample, sequenced in a study of blood T cell repertoires in COVID-19 (dated by TCRdb to between 2020 and 2021). Library creation used the immunoSEQ multiplex PCR assay. The table comes from immuneACCESS by way of TCRdb, which keeps in-frame sequences with V and J called. Part of the clones is missing from these tables; in studies checked, under half for an unresolved V gene and the rest for unknown reasons. This sample has fewer than 140,000 clones in its table, and approximately 80% of those were observed once. Jointly, the top ten make up more than 13% of the sample. Sequencing was done on a sample of peripheral blood. The receptors stem from a woman aged 60 to 75 with acute or convalescent COVID-19.

The chain uses TRBV28 and TRBJ1-5; D is perhaps TRBD1 (6 bases). Trimming removed 5 bases from V and 5 bases from J, with 13 bases in between. The CDR3 is 14 amino acids. Germline CDR1 is MDHEN and CDR2 is SYDVKM. The DNA for the CDR3 is TGTGCCAGCAGTAGAACAGGGAATTATCAGCCCCAGCATTTT. It translates to CASSRTGNYQPQHF.

This clone was counted between two and nine times. The chain links TRBV5-1 to TRBJ2-3; 9 bases are shared with TRBD2. This CDR3 is built from 16 residues. V gave up 0 bases and J gave up 5 bases; unmatched junction bases: 7. Germline CDR1 is SGHRS and CDR2 is YFSETQ. CDR3 bases: TGCGCCAGCAGCTTGGCGGCTAGCGGGGCAGGAGATACGCAGTATTTT. Translation: CASSLAASGAGDTQYF.

The chain employs TRBV27 and TRBJ1-1; a weak D match, TRBD1 (6 bases). The germline gives CDR1 MNHEY, CDR2 SMNVEV (reference sequence). The CDR3 is made up of 17 amino acids. With 5 bases removed from V and 1 base from J, the gap between germline ends came to 20 bases. This CDR3 is CASSRRDTGSPNTEAFF. The CDR3 DNA is TGTGCCAGCAGTCGGCGAGATACAGGGTCTCCGAACACTGAAGCTTTCTTT.

This chain links TRBV28 with TRBJ2-7; the D is unclear. V gave up 2 bases and J gave up 2 bases, with 13 bases separating them. This CDR3 is 15 amino acids long. Germline CDR1 reads MDHEN; CDR2 reads SYDVKM. The CDR3 sequence: CASSLTVAAAYEQYF. The CDR3 DNA sequence: TGTGCCAGCAGTTTAACCGTGGCGGCAGCCTACGAGCAGTACTTC. Variable domain in full (rest from reference TRBV28 and TRBJ2-7): DVKVTQSSRYLVKRTGEKVFLECVQDMDHENMFWYRQDPGLGLRLIYFSYDVKMKEKGDIPEGYSVSREKKERFSLILESASTNQTSMYLCASSLTVAAAYEQYFGPGTRLTVT.

V gene TRBV7-9 combines with J gene TRBJ1-1; 7 nucleotides align to TRBD1. The CDR3 spans 14 residues. The germline CDR1 and CDR2 sequences are SEHNR and FQNEAQ (reference sequence). V shed 5 bases and J 4 bases; nucleotides not matched to a gene: 7. The CDR3, as DNA: TGTGCCAGCAGCCCGACAGGGAGGTCCACTGAAGCTTTCTTT. This translates into CASSPTGRSTEAFF.

Only one count was recorded for this clone. The chain combines TRBV7-8 with TRBJ2-3; D gene ambiguous. The germline V and J ends were trimmed by 2 bases and 0 bases, with 12 bases remaining between them. The CDR3 is 16 amino acids. Per the germline V gene, CDR1 is SGHVS and CDR2 is FQNEAQ. The CDR3 coding sequence is TGTGCCAGCAGCTTACCTCAGATTCTTAGCACAGATACGCAGTATTTT. It encodes CASSLPQILSTDTQYF.

The chain is built from TRBV7-6 and TRBJ2-7; 10 nucleotides align to TRBD2. Germline V gene sequence: CDR1 SGHVS, CDR2 FNYEAQ. V shed 4 bases, J shed 0 bases, and the junction held 12 bases outside the gene matches. This CDR3 spans 18 amino acids. The CDR3 spells CASSSRPGLARSSYEQYF. In nucleotides, the CDR3 is TGTGCCAGCAGCTCGCGGCCGGGACTAGCGAGAAGCTCCTACGAGCAGTACTTC.

The chain couples TRBV27 to TRBJ2-5; TRBD2 is a possible D gene (6 bases). The V and J ends lost 5 bases and 5 bases respectively, with 18 bases between them. The length of the CDR3 is 15 residues. Germline V gene lookup returns CDR1 MNHEY and CDR2 SMNVEV (reference sequence). The CDR3 DNA is TGTGCCAGCAGTCCCCTTACTAGCTATTCGGAGACCCAGTACTTC. Its translation is CASSPLTSYSETQYF.

The V and J genes are TRBV7-6 and TRBJ2-1, with a possible D match to TRBD2 (6 bases). Germline CDR1 and CDR2: SGHVS and FNYEAQ. The CDR3 totals 16 residues. V lost 5 bases and J lost 2, with 16 bases in between. CDR3 region: CASSPLTGGTYNEQFF. CDR3 nucleotide sequence: TGTGCCAGCAGCCCACTCACCGGGGGTACCTACAATGAGCAGTTCTTC.

The chain joins TRBV10-3 to TRBJ1-2; D not certain. This CDR3 is built from 15 residues. CDR1 is ENHRY and CDR2 is SYGVKD in the germline V gene. The V gene lost 2 bases and the J gene lost 6 bases, with 16 bases spanning the gap. DNA of the CDR3: TGTGCCATCAGTGAGGAGGGTGAAGGGAGGGATGGCTACACCTTC. It yields the protein CAISEEGEGRDGYTF.

V usage is TRBV29-1 and J usage is TRBJ1-6, with D maybe TRBD1 (5 bases). The V gene lost 1 base and the J gene lost 3 bases, with 13 bases spanning the gap. This CDR3 has 16 amino acids. The germline V gene encodes CDR1 SQVTM and CDR2 ANQGSEA. CDR3 DNA: TGCAGCGTTGAAGCCCCAAGACAGAACTATAATTCACCCCTCCACTTT. Amino acids: CSVEAPRQNYNSPLHF. The variable domain in full, completed from reference TRBV29-1 and TRBJ1-6, reads SAVISQKPSRDICQRGTSLTIQCQVDSQVTMMFWYRQQPGQSLTLIATANQGSEATYESGFVIDKFPISRPNLTFSTLTVSNMSPEDSSIYLCSVEAPRQNYNSPLHFGNGTRLTVT.

The chain combines TRBV2 with TRBJ1-1; the D gene is possibly TRBD1 (5 bases). The V and J ends lost 3 bases and 7 bases respectively, with 15 bases between them. CDR3 length: 14 residues. The germline V gene encodes CDR1 SNHLY and CDR2 FYNNEI. CDR3 region: CASSEDQGIGEAFF. CDR3 bases: TGTGCCAGCAGTGAGGATCAGGGTATCGGTGAAGCTTTCTTT.

The gene calls are TRBV5-1 and TRBJ1-2; the D gene is possibly TRBD1 (6 bases). CDR1 and CDR2 (germline): SGHRS, YFSETQ. There are 14 residues in the CDR3. V lost 3 bases, J lost 4 bases, and 13 bases lay in between. CDR3 loop: CASSSLSTGYGYTF. The CDR3 nucleotides read TGCGCCAGCAGCTCGCTCTCGACAGGCTATGGCTACACCTTC.

The chain uses TRBV6-5 and TRBJ2-7, with 11 bases that match TRBD2. V dropped 3 bases and J dropped 4; count of bases not matched to a gene: 2. The CDR3 totals 14 residues. The V gene's germline CDR1 is MNHEY and CDR2 SVGAGI. The CDR3 reads CASSYGTSGYEQYF. For the CDR3, the DNA is TGTGCCAGCAGTTATGGGACTAGCGGATACGAGCAGTACTTC.

The chain combines TRBV6-6 with TRBJ2-6; D gene unclear. This CDR3 has 15 residues. Germline CDR1 is MNHNY and CDR2 is SVGAGI (reference sequence). V shed 5 bases and J shed 0 bases, with 8 bases lying between them. CDR3 DNA sequence: TGTGCCAGCAGTACCACGAGCTCTGGGGCCAACGTCCTGACTTTC. This codes for CASSTTSSGANVLTF.

The chain uses TRBV28 and TRBJ1-4; no reliable D call. CDR1 and CDR2 (germline): MDHEN, SYDVKM. Deletions cut 1 base from V and 7 bases from J, with 10 bases between. CDR3 length equals 14 residues. In DNA, the CDR3 is TGTGCCAGCAGTTTATCGGGGTATAGTGAAAAACTGTTTTTT. This translates into CASSLSGYSEKLFF.

V and J are TRBV2 and TRBJ2-2; 9 bases fit TRBD2. Per germline, CDR1 SNHLY and CDR2 FYNNEI. The V segment lost 8 bases and the J segment 0 bases; nucleotides outside the gene matches: 10. This CDR3 contains 17 residues. CDR3 nucleotide sequence: TGTGCCAGCGGCGGTAGCGGGAGATCCGCGAACACCGGGGAGCTGTTTTTT. Residues: CASGGSGRSANTGELFF.

This chain connects TRBV29-1 to TRBJ1-2; TRBD1 might be the D (6 bases). This CDR3 has 14 residues. Trimming took 6 bases from V and 2 from J, leaving 16 bases between them. CDR1 is SQVTM, CDR2 ANQGSEA, per germline. The CDR3 DNA is TGCAGCGTCCACAGGGAAGGGGTAAACTATGGCTACACCTTC. Translating gives CSVHREGVNYGYTF.

The chain has TRBV19 and TRBJ2-1; 13 bases agree with TRBD2. The CDR3 is 13 residues long. The germline V gene encodes CDR1 LNHDA and CDR2 SQIVND (reference sequence). J gave up 12 bases and V 4 bases, and 3 bases lay outside the gene matches. The CDR3 bases are TGTGCCAGTAGTACCCGGACTAGCGGGGGGCAGTTCTTC. Protein sequence: CASSTRTSGGQFF. Looking up the rest from reference TRBV19 and TRBJ2-1 gives the full variable domain: DGGITQSPKYLFRKEGQNVTLSCEQNLNHDAMYWYRQDPGQGLRLIYYSQIVNDFQKGDIAEGYSVSREKKESFPLTVTSAQKNPTAFYLCASSTRTSGGQFFGPGTRLTVL.

There are a few counts of this clone. This chain's CDR3 is CASSPGQVLSYEQYF. In nucleotides, the CDR3 is TGTGCCAGCAGCCCGGGACAGGTCCTTTCCTACGAGCAGTACTTC. The gene calls are TRBV7-9 and TRBJ2-7; 8 bases are shared with TRBD1. CDR1 and CDR2 from the germline V gene are SEHNR and FQNEAQ (reference sequence). After removal of 5 bases from V and 1 base from J, the junction contained 7 bases not matched to a gene. The CDR3 is 15 residues long.

The table lists this clone with a few counts. The V call is TRBV28, the J call TRBJ2-7, with 10 bases identical to TRBD1. The J segment lost 0 bases and the V segment lost 5 bases, leaving 7 bases of the junction unmatched. The CDR3 has 16 amino acids. Germline V gene lookup returns CDR1 MDHEN and CDR2 SYDVKM. The CDR3 loop is CASSRTGGYSSYEQYF. The CDR3 DNA is TGTGCCAGCAGTAGGACAGGGGGGTACAGCTCCTACGAGCAGTACTTC.

The chain links TRBV5-4 to TRBJ1-2, with 7 bases that match TRBD1. The CDR3 has 13 amino acids. Germline lookup yields CDR1 SGHNT and CDR2 YYREEE (reference sequence). Losses at the gene ends were 2 bases for V and 6 bases for J; bases not matched to a gene: 4. The CDR3 sequence: CASSFKGADGYTF. The CDR3 DNA is TGTGCCAGCAGCTTTAAGGGGGCGGATGGCTACACCTTC.

The chain employs TRBV6-1 and TRBJ2-3; the D is unclear. Germline values: CDR1 MNHNS, CDR2 SASEGT. V was pared by 2 bases and J by 0 bases, with 12 bases between. The CDR3 consists of 16 residues. CDR3: CASSEWRRYSTDTQYF. Written as DNA, the CDR3 is TGTGCCAGCAGTGAATGGAGACGGTATAGCACAGATACGCAGTATTTT.

The chain carries TRBV30 and TRBJ1-6; D is ambiguous. The CDR3 extends over 15 amino acids. The germline CDR1 and CDR2 sequences are GTSNPN and SVGIG (reference sequence). With 8 bases removed from V and 7 bases from J, the gap between germline ends came to 21 bases. The CDR3 DNA reads TGTGCCGCGGGAGCAGGCCTGGCCGAGAATTCACCCCTCCACTTT. It encodes CAAGAGLAENSPLHF.

The sample holds one count of this clone. The chain recombines TRBV18 with TRBJ2-2; D is possibly TRBD1 (5 bases). The V end was cut by 0 bases, the J end by 3 bases, with 8 bases between. The V gene's germline CDR1 is KGHSH and CDR2 LQKENI. The CDR3 contains 15 residues. The CDR3 nucleotides read TGTGCCAGCTCACCACCGGTCAGGGACACCGGGGAGCTGTTTTTT. The encoded protein is CASSPPVRDTGELFF.

The V call is TRBV15, the J call TRBJ2-7; TRBD2 agrees at 8 bases. The CDR3 sequence is 13 residues long. Germline CDR1 LNHNV, CDR2 YYDKDF (reference sequence). J lost 6 bases, V lost 8 bases, and 9 bases had no gene match. CDR3 nucleotides: TGTGCCACCGGACCGGGAGGGCCTAGCGAGCAGTACTTC. Protein sequence: CATGPGGPSEQYF.

V gene TRBV6-6 combines with J gene TRBJ1-3; D is unresolved. The germline V gene has CDR1 MNHNY and CDR2 SVGAGI (reference sequence). V dropped 4 bases and J dropped 4 bases, with 2 bases sitting between them. This CDR3 is built from 11 residues. CDR3 residues: CASSLGNTIYF. The CDR3, as DNA: TGTGCCAGCAGTTTAGGAAACACCATATATTTT.

The chain is built from TRBV28 and TRBJ2-1; D ambiguous. V was pared by 4 bases and J by 1 base, with 14 bases between. The CDR3 is 16 residues long. Germline-derived CDR1 and CDR2 are MDHEN and SYDVKM. DNA for the CDR3: TGTGCCAGCAGTTCCCAGGTCTACCTTTCCTACAATGAGCAGTTCTTC. It specifies CASSSQVYLSYNEQFF.